This is a list of T cell receptor beta chains from one sample in a study of blood T cell repertoires in COVID-19. Measured with immunoSEQ multiplex PCR; TCRdb has only the in-frame clones, and not every one. In the table there are 200,000 to 250,000 clones, 85% to 90% of which are singletons. The specimen was PBMCs or T cells enriched from blood (not recorded which). These receptors were collected from a woman between 18 and 29 years old in a cohort exposed to, infected with or recovered from COVID-19 (not recorded which). Each CDR3 is given with its conserved first and last residue. Fields, in order: clone size, D gene, J gene, V gene, CDR3 DNA, CDR3 protein. A D gene is named only where the DNA matches it firmly. Part of the rows lack a size; the others show once, few, many or a class for expanded clones.

-,TRBD2,TRBJ2-5,TRBV7-8,TGTGCCAGCAGCCTTCTAGCGGGGGGAACCCAAGAGACCCAGTACTTC,CASSLLAGGTQETQYF
-,TRBD1,TRBJ1-1,TRBV5-5,TGTGCCAGCACCCCGACAGGGGGCACTGAAGCTTTCTTT,CASTPTGGTEAFF
once,-,TRBJ2-6,TRBV5-8,TGTGCCAGCAGCTTGTCTAGGCGGAGCTCTGGGGCCAACGTCCTGACTTTC,CASSLSRRSSGANVLTF
-,-,TRBJ1-4,TRBV18,TGTGCCAGCTCACCCGCAGAATCCCTAAGGGGAGGCGAAAAACTGTTTTTT,CASSPAESLRGGEKLFF
-,TRBD1,TRBJ1-6,TRBV19,TGTGCCAGTAGTGCCATGGACAGGGCGGATTCACCCCTCCACTTT,CASSAMDRADSPLHF
-,-,TRBJ1-5,TRBV7-8,TGTGCCAGCAGCCAGACACCCAGCAATCAGCCCCAGCATTTT,CASSQTPSNQPQHF
-,-,TRBJ1-1,TRBV27,TGTGCCAGCAGCCCGGACAGTTTCGTCGCTGAAGCTTTCTTT,CASSPDSFVAEAFF
-,TRBD2,TRBJ2-3,TRBV9,TGTGCCAGCAGCGTAGGTAGCGGGAGTCGCGCAGATACGCAGTATTTT,CASSVGSGSRADTQYF
once,TRBD1,TRBJ2-5,TRBV7-7,TGTGCCAGCAGCTCCACCGGGACAGGGGGTCAAGAGACCCAGTACTTC,CASSSTGTGGQETQYF
-,-,TRBJ1-1,TRBV6-5,TGTGCCAGCAGTTACCCGGCGGGGACTGAAGCTTTCTTT,CASSYPAGTEAFF
-,-,TRBJ1-1,TRBV19,TGTGCCAGTAGTATAGGGGCAGAAAGGACTGGGGCTTTCTTT,CASSIGAERTGAFF
-,TRBD1,TRBJ1-1,TRBV30,TGTGCCTGGAGTGTACCGGGACAGGGGAACACTGAAGCTTTCTTT,CAWSVPGQGNTEAFF
-,-,TRBJ1-2,TRBV10-1,TGCGCAAGGGGATCACCTAACTATGGCTACACCTTC,CARGSPNYGYTF
-,TRBD1,TRBJ1-2,TRBV28,TGTGCCAGCACGCGGGGGGACAGCTATGGCTACACCTTC,CASTRGDSYGYTF
-,TRBD1,TRBJ1-1,TRBV5-1,TGCGCCAGCACCACCGGACGGGGACAGATGAACACTGAAGCTTTCTTT,CASTTGRGQMNTEAFF
-,-,TRBJ2-1,TRBV12-5,TGTGCTAGTGGGGCCGGGACATTACTGAACAATGAGCAGTTCTTC,CASGAGTLLNNEQFF
-,-,TRBJ2-1,TRBV19,TGTGCCAGTAGTATCTGGACTGATTCCTACAATGAGCAGTTCTTC,CASSIWTDSYNEQFF
-,-,TRBJ1-3,TRBV2,TGTGCCAGCAAATTACGGGGGAACTCTGGAAACACCATATATTTT,CASKLRGNSGNTIYF
-,TRBD2,TRBJ2-1,TRBV5-1,TGCGCCAGCAGCTTGGGTGGGGCTAGCGGGGGGCTATACAATGAGCAGTTCTTC,CASSLGGASGGLYNEQFF
many,TRBD2,TRBJ2-3,TRBV6-1,TGTGCCAGCAGTGAACCCCTAGCACTAGCGGGGGCAGATACGCAGTATTTT,CASSEPLALAGADTQYF
-,-,TRBJ2-3,TRBV2,TGTGCCAGCAAAGGCAGGGCATTTCGCACAGATACGCAGTATTTT,CASKGRAFRTDTQYF
-,TRBD1,TRBJ1-5,TRBV30,TGTGCCTGGAGTGTACGGGGACAGGCCGATCAGCCCCAGCATTTT,CAWSVRGQADQPQHF